One sample yielded the 22 T cell receptor beta chains listed below, sequenced in a study of blood T cell repertoires in COVID-19. TCRdb's copy holds only in-frame clones and misses some; the assay was immunoSEQ multiplex PCR. Counted here are about 66,000 clones, about 90% occurring once; the ten biggest clones make up 1.1% to 1.5%. The specimen was peripheral blood. These receptors all stem from a man aged 55 to 69 with acute or convalescent COVID-19.

The chain employs TRBV5-1 and TRBJ2-6; D is unclear. V was shortened by 4 bases and J by 0 bases, with 17 bases between the two germline ends. CDR3 length equals 18 residues. CDR1 is SGHRS and CDR2 is YFSETQ in the germline V gene. The CDR3 loop is CASSLESLKRSGANVLTF. Here the CDR3 DNA reads TGCGCCAGCAGCCTGGAATCCCTAAAACGCTCTGGGGCCAACGTCCTGACTTTC. The variable domain in full, with the rest retrieved from reference TRBV5-1 and TRBJ2-6, is KAGVTQTPRYLIKTRGQQVTLSCSPISGHRSVSWYQQTPGQGLQFLFEYFSETQRNKGNFPGRFSGRQFSNSRSEMNVSTLELGDSALYLCASSLESLKRSGANVLTFGAGSRLTVL.

The rearrangement uses TRBV7-3 and TRBJ2-1, with 8 bases matching TRBD1. The CDR3 is 15 amino acids. The germline gives CDR1 SGHTA, CDR2 FQGTGA. Germline trimming cut 5 bases from V and 7 bases from J; bases unmatched to any gene: 10. This chain's CDR3 is CASSPGQGWGNEQFF. The CDR3 DNA reads as TGTGCCAGCAGCCCAGGACAGGGCTGGGGGAATGAGCAGTTCTTC.

CDR3 DNA: TGTGCCAGCAGCTATGAGGCCTCTGGCCCGTTTTTT. Its protein product is CASSYEASGPFF. J is TRBJ1-4 and V is TRBV5-8, with D uncertain. CDR1 and CDR2 (germline): SGHTS, YDEGEE. V was pared by 3 bases and J by 16 bases, with 16 bases between. The CDR3 consists of 12 residues.

This chain uses TRBV19 with TRBJ1-5; TRBD1 is a possible D gene (6 bases). This CDR3 has 17 amino acids. Per the germline V gene, CDR1 is LNHDA and CDR2 is SQIVND (reference sequence). The V and J ends lost 5 bases and 4 bases respectively, with 21 bases between them. CDR3 nucleotide sequence: TGTGCCAGTAGTGGACGCCCGTATGGGGGCAGGAATCAGCCCCAGCATTTT. Translated, it gives CASSGRPYGGRNQPQHF.

The rearrangement uses TRBV29-1 and TRBJ1-2; no firm D call. V lost 1 base and J lost 6, with 9 bases in between. This CDR3 region has 12 residues. Germline CDR1 reads SQVTM; CDR2 reads ANQGSEA. CDR3 amino acids: CSVEVSSHGYTF. CDR3 DNA sequence: TGCAGCGTTGAAGTCTCAAGCCATGGCTACACCTTC.

This chain connects TRBV2 to TRBJ1-1; 7 positions match TRBD1. V was pared by 6 bases and J by 1 base, with 2 bases of the junction left unmatched. Per germline, CDR1 SNHLY and CDR2 FYNNEI. This CDR3 region has 13 residues. CDR3 sequence (DNA): TGTGCCAGCAGGGAGGGGGCGAACACTGAAGCTTTCTTT. Protein product: CASREGANTEAFF. The whole variable domain, remainder taken from reference TRBV2 and TRBJ1-1, is EPEVTQTPSHQVTQMGQEVILRCVPISNHLYFYWYRQILGQKVEFLVSFYNNEISEKSEIFDDQFSVERPDGSNFTLKIRSTKLEDSAMYFCASREGANTEAFFGQGTRLTVV.

This sequence joins TRBV5-6 and TRBJ2-2, with D perhaps TRBD1 (5 bases). The CDR3 length is 15 residues. Per germline, CDR1 SGHDT and CDR2 YYEEEE. V was shortened by 1 base and J by 0 bases, with 7 bases between the two germline ends. For the CDR3, the DNA is TGTGCCAGCAGCTTGACAGGACCGAACACCGGGGAGCTGTTTTTT. It specifies CASSLTGPNTGELFF.

The chain links TRBV6-6 to TRBJ1-2; no firm D call. The CDR3 is made up of 14 amino acids. From germline, CDR1 is MNHNY and CDR2 SVGAGI (reference sequence). Between the trimmed V and J ends, which lost 7 bases and 0 bases, there was a span of 12 bases. CDR3 sequence: CASNGRRTNYGYTF. The CDR3 nucleotides are TGTGCCAGCAACGGACGGAGGACTAACTATGGCTACACCTTC.

This chain uses TRBV7-9 with TRBJ2-5; D not resolved. The CDR3 has 15 residues. Germline V gene data show CDR1 as SEHNR and CDR2 as FQNEAQ (reference sequence). V lost 0 bases to trimming and J lost 5 bases, with 13 bases between them. The CDR3 loop reads CASSLATPLRETQYF. For the CDR3, the DNA is TGTGCCAGCAGCTTAGCGACACCTTTAAGGGAGACCCAGTACTTC.

This chain links TRBV5-1 with TRBJ2-7, with 8 bases matching TRBD1. V was pared by 0 bases and J by 2 bases, with 1 base of the junction left unmatched. This CDR3 comprises 14 residues. Looked up from germline, CDR1 is SGHRS and CDR2 is YFSETQ. The CDR3 here is CASSLGTGTYEQYF. The CDR3, as DNA: TGCGCCAGCAGCTTGGGGACAGGGACCTACGAGCAGTACTTC.

The genes are TRBV6-5 and TRBJ1-5; no firm D call. Germline CDR1 MNHEY, CDR2 SVGAGI. V shed 0 bases and J shed 5 bases, with 11 bases lying between them. This CDR3 has 15 residues. The CDR3 DNA sequence: TGTGCCAGCAGTTACTCGACCTCACGGGATCAGCCCCAGCATTTT. Protein sequence: CASSYSTSRDQPQHF.

The chain joins TRBV7-2 to TRBJ1-3; D is possibly TRBD1 (6 bases). Between the trimmed V and J ends, which lost 1 base and 2 bases, there was a span of 12 bases. The germline V gene encodes CDR1 SGHTA and CDR2 FQGNSA. The CDR3 consists of 16 residues. CDR3 DNA sequence: TGTGCCAGCAGCTTAGTTTTGGGGGCCACTGGAAACACCATATATTTT. It encodes CASSLVLGATGNTIYF. The full variable domain, rest sourced from reference TRBV7-2 and TRBJ1-3, is GAGVSQSPSNKVTEKGKDVELRCDPISGHTALYWYRQSLGQGLEFLIYFQGNSAPDKSGLPSDRFSAERTGGSVSTLTIQRTQQEDSAVYLCASSLVLGATGNTIYFGEGSWLTVV.

The CDR3 region is CATRGSGEAFF. The CDR3 nucleotides read TGTGCCACCCGCGGATCGGGAGAAGCTTTCTTT. V is TRBV15 and J is TRBJ1-1; D is unclear. Trimming removed 8 bases at V and 8 bases at J, with 12 bases between. CDR3 length equals 11 residues. Per germline, CDR1 LNHNV and CDR2 YYDKDF (reference sequence).

V usage is TRBV5-6 and J usage is TRBJ1-2; the match to TRBD1 covers 11 bases. Germline-derived CDR1 and CDR2 are SGHDT and YYEEEE. The CDR3 loop spans 14 amino acids. With V trimmed by 2 bases and J by 7 bases, 4 bases remained unmatched. The CDR3 DNA sequence: TGTGCCAGCAGCTTTCGGACAGGGGGCTTTGGCTACACCTTC. Its translation is CASSFRTGGFGYTF. Full variable domain (remainder filled in from reference TRBV5-6 and TRBJ1-2): DAGVTQSPTHLIKTRGQQVTLRCSPKSGHDTVSWYQQALGQGPQFIFQYYEEEERQRGNFPDRFSGHQFPNYSSELNVNALLLGDSALYLCASSFRTGGFGYTFGSGTRLTVV.

The CDR3 here is CASNLDGGTNQPQHF. CDR3 bases: TGTGCCAGCAACCTGGATGGGGGCACGAATCAGCCCCAGCATTTT. The genes are TRBV27 and TRBJ1-5, with a possible D match to TRBD1 (6 bases). The CDR3 length is 15 residues. Trimming cost V 7 bases and J 4 bases, with 17 bases left between them. CDR1 is MNHEY, CDR2 SMNVEV, per germline (reference sequence).

This clone was counted once. The chain carries TRBV29-1 and TRBJ1-4; TRBD1 is a possible D gene (6 bases). Trimming took 7 bases from V and 8 from J, leaving 20 bases between them. CDR3 length: 14 residues. Germline V gives CDR1 SQVTM, CDR2 ANQGSEA. CDR3 sequence (DNA): TGCAGCGGAACCTCTACAGGGAATGGAGAAAAACTGTTTTTT. It codes for CSGTSTGNGEKLFF.

The rearrangement uses TRBV30 and TRBJ2-5, with TRBD2 identical over 8 bases. This CDR3 contains 14 residues. Germline trimming cut 0 bases from V and 3 bases from J; bases unmatched to any gene: 3. Germline loops: CDR1 GTSNPN, CDR2 SVGIG (reference sequence). The CDR3 loop reads CAWSVGGDKETQYF. The DNA of the CDR3 is TGTGCCTGGAGTGTCGGGGGGGATAAAGAGACCCAGTACTTC.

The chain uses TRBV4-1 and TRBJ2-1, with TRBD2 matching 10 bases. The germline CDR1 and CDR2 sequences are MGHRA and YSYEKL. CDR3 length equals 15 residues. V was clipped by 1 base and J by 4 bases; unmatched bases: 1. The CDR3 spells CASSQGGLAYNEQFF. The CDR3 DNA is TGCGCCAGCAGCCAAGGGGGACTAGCGTACAATGAGCAGTTCTTC.

The genes are TRBV5-1 and TRBJ2-5, with 8 bases aligning to TRBD2. The ends lost 6 bases at V and 1 base at J; junction bases unmatched: 5. CDR3 size: 14 residues. Germline V lookup: CDR1 SGHRS, CDR2 YFSETQ. CDR3 nucleotides: TGCGCCAGCACCCGGGGGGGCCCCCAAGAGACCCAGTACTTC. It codes for CASTRGGPQETQYF.

The V call is TRBV7-6, the J call TRBJ1-4; no clear D gene. CDR1 is SGHVS, CDR2 FNYEAQ, per germline. The CDR3 is made up of 16 amino acids. V lost 4 bases, J lost 0 bases, and 12 bases lay in between. In DNA form, the CDR3 reads TGTGCCAGCAGCTCTATCTCCGGGACAACTAATGAAAAACTGTTTTTT. Translation gives CASSSISGTTNEKLFF.

V gene TRBV6-5 combines with J gene TRBJ2-2, with 11 bases that match TRBD1. V shed 6 bases, J shed 3 bases, and the junction held 3 bases outside the gene matches. The CDR3 spans 15 residues. The germline gives CDR1 MNHEY, CDR2 SVGAGI. The CDR3 protein is CASSRDRGDTGELFF. The CDR3 DNA reads TGTGCCAGCAGCAGGGACAGGGGGGACACCGGGGAGCTGTTTTTT.

The rearrangement joins TRBV30 to TRBJ1-5; the match to TRBD1 covers 9 bases. The V gene end was trimmed by 2 bases and the J gene end by 2 bases; junction bases not matched to a gene: 4. The CDR3 runs 15 residues. Per germline, CDR1 GTSNPN and CDR2 SVGIG (reference sequence). Written as DNA, the CDR3 is TGTGCCTGGAGTCCACAGGGGGCCCGCAATCAGCCCCAGCATTTT. It specifies CAWSPQGARNQPQHF. Supplemented by reference TRBV30 and TRBJ1-5, the full variable domain reads SQTIHQWPATLVQPVGSPLSLECTVEGTSNPNLYWYRQAAGRGLQLLFYSVGIGQISSEVPQNLSASRPQDRQFILSSKKLLLSDSGFYLCAWSPQGARNQPQHFGDGTRLSIL.